Included here is one T cell receptor (beta chain) sequence, with context. All the donors were Caucasian adults who lived in Nashville, Tennessee. These data originate in a study of shared clonotypes between healthy human individuals. About the study: There were three CD4 naive, three CD4 memory, two CD8 naive and one CD8 memory plates per donor.

Source study methods: Without quality scores, immunoSEQ junctional reads could not be filtered like full-length reads. Using immunoSEQ multiplex PCR, the repertoire was profiled, and TCRdb retains in-frame clones only, with some absent. That table furnishes V, J and clone size, whereas the DNA furnished D and trimming. The table includes 2 million to 2.5 million clones, nearly 97% detected once. V lost 2 bases to trimming and J lost 10 bases, with 11 bases between them. The germline gives CDR1 SGHTA, CDR2 FQGNSA. CDR3 length equals 12 residues. The source material was naive CD4+ T cells sorted from blood. The sample's subset: CD45RA+ positively selected. The receptor was derived from a man younger than 35 in good health. V usage is TRBV7-2 and J usage is TRBJ1-2; unclear D gene. Here the CDR3 DNA reads TGTGCCAGCAGCTTATTGGGGTTAGACTACACCTTC. Protein: CASSLLGLDYTF.